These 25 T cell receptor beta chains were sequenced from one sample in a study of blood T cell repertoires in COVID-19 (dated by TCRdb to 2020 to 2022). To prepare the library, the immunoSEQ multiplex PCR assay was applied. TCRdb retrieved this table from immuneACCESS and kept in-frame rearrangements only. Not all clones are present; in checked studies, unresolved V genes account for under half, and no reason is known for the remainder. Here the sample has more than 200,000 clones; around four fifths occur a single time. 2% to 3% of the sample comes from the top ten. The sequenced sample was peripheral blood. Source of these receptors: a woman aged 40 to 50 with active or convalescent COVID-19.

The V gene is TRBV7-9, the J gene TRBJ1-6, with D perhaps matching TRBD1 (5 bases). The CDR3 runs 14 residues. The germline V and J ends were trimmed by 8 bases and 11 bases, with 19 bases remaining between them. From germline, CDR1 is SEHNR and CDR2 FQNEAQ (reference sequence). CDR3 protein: CASRRVPDNPPLHF. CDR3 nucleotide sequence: TGTGCCAGCCGCAGGGTTCCGGACAATCCACCCCTCCACTTT.

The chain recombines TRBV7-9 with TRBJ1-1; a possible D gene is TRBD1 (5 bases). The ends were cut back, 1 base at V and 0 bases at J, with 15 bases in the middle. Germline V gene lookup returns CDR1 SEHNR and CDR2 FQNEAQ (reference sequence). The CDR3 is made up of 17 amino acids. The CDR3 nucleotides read TGTGCCAGCAGCTTAGGCTTTGGGGGAGGCCTGAACACTGAAGCTTTCTTT. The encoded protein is CASSLGFGGGLNTEAFF.

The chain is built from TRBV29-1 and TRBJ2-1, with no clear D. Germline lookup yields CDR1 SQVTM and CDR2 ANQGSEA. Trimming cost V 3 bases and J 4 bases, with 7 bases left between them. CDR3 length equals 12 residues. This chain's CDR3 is CSVDWAYNEQFF. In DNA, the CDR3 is TGCAGCGTTGATTGGGCTTACAATGAGCAGTTCTTC.

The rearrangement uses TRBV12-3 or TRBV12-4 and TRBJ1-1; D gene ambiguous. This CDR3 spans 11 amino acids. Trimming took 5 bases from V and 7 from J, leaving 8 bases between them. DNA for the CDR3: TGTGCCAGCAGTCCCTATCGTGAAGCTTTCTTT. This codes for CASSPYREAFF.

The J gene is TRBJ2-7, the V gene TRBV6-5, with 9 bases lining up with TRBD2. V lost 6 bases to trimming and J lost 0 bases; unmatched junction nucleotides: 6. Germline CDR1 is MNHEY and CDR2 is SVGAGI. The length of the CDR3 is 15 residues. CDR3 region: CASSTLAGSSYEQYF. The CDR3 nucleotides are TGTGCCAGCAGCACCCTAGCGGGGAGCTCCTACGAGCAGTACTTC.

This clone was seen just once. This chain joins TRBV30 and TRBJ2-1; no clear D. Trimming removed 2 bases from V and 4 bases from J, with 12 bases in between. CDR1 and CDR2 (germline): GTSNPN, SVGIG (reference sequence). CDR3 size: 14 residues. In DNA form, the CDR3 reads TGTGCCTGGAGTATCGGCGGAAGATACAATGAGCAGTTCTTC. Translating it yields CAWSIGGRYNEQFF.

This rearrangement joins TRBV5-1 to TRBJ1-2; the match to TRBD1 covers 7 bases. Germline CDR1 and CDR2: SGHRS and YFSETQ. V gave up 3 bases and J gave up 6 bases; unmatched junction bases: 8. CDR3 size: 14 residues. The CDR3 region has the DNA TGCGCCAGCAGCTCTGACAGGGCGTCTCATGGCTACACCTTC. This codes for CASSSDRASHGYTF. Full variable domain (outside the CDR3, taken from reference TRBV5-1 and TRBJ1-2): KAGVTQTPRYLIKTRGQQVTLSCSPISGHRSVSWYQQTPGQGLQFLFEYFSETQRNKGNFPGRFSGRQFSNSRSEMNVSTLELGDSALYLCASSSDRASHGYTFGSGTRLTVV.

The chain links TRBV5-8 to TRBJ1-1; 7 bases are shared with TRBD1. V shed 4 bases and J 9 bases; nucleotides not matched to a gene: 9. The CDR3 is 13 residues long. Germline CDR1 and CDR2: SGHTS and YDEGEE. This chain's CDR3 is CASSADRQGQAFF. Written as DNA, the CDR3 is TGTGCCAGCAGCGCAGACCGACAGGGCCAAGCTTTCTTT. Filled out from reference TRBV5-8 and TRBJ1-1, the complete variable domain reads EAGVTQSPTHLIKTRGQQATLRCSPISGHTSVYWYQQALGLGLQFLLWYDEGEERNRGNFPPRFSGRQFPNYSSELNVNALELEDSALYLCASSADRQGQAFFGQGTRLTVV.

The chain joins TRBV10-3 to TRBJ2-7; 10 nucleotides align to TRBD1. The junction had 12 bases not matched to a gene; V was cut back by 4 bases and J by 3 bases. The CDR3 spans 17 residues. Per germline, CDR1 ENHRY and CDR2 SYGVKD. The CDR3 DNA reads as TGTGCCATCAGTGGGCGGTCCGGGACAGGGGTCCACTACGAGCAGTACTTC. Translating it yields CAISGRSGTGVHYEQYF.

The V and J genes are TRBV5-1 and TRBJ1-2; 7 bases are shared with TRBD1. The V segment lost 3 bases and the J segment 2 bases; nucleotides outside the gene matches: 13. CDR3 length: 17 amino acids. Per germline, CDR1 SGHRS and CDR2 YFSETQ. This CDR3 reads CASSSGPTGVVNYGYTF. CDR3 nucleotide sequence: TGCGCCAGCAGCTCCGGACCTACAGGGGTGGTAAACTATGGCTACACCTTC. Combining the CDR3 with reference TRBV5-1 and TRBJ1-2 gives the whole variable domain KAGVTQTPRYLIKTRGQQVTLSCSPISGHRSVSWYQQTPGQGLQFLFEYFSETQRNKGNFPGRFSGRQFSNSRSEMNVSTLELGDSALYLCASSSGPTGVVNYGYTFGSGTRLTVV.

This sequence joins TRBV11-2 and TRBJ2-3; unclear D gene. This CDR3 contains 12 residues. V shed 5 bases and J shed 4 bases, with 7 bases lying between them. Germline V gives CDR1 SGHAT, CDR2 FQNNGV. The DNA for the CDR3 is TGTGCCAGCAGCCCCACAGCAGATACGCAGTATTTT. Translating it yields CASSPTADTQYF.

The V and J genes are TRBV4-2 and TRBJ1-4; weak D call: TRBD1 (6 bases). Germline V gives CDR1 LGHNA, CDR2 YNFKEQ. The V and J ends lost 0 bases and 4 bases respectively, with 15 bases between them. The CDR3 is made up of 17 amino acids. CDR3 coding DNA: TGTGCCAGCAGCCAAGAATTTCGGACAGAGATTAATGAAAAACTGTTTTTT. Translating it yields CASSQEFRTEINEKLFF.

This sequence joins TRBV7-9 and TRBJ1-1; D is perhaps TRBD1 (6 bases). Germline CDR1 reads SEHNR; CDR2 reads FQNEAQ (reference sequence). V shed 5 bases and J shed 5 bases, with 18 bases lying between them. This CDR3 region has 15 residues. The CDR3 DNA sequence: TGTGCCAGCAGCCAGGCTACAGGGTTTAAGACTGAAGCTTTCTTT. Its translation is CASSQATGFKTEAFF.

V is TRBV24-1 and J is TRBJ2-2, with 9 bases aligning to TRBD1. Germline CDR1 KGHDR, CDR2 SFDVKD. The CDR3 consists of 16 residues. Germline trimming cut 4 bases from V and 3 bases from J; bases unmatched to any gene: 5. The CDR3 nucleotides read TGTGCCACCAGTGAAACAGGGGGCGCTGACACCGGGGAGCTGTTTTTT. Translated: CATSETGGADTGELFF.

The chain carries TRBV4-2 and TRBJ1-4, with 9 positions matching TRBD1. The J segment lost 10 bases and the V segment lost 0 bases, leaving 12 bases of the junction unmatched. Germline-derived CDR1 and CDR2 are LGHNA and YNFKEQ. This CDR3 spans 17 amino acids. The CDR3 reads CASSQDHQGTGPGKLFF. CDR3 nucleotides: TGTGCCAGCAGCCAAGATCACCAAGGGACAGGGCCCGGAAAACTGTTTTTT.

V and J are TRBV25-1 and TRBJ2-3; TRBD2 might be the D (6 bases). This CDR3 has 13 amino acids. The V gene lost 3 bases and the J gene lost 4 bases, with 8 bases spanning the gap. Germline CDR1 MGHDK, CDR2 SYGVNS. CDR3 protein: CASSESGSDTQYF. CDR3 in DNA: TGTGCCAGCAGTGAGAGCGGGTCAGATACGCAGTATTTT.

The CDR3 region is CAASWATGNQPQHF. DNA of the CDR3: TGTGCCGCTAGTTGGGCCACGGGGAATCAGCCCCAGCATTTT. The rearrangement uses TRBV28 and TRBJ1-5, with D hard to call. CDR1 and CDR2 from the germline V gene are MDHEN and SYDVKM. V lost 11 bases, J lost 4 bases, and 18 bases lay in between. This CDR3 region has 14 residues.

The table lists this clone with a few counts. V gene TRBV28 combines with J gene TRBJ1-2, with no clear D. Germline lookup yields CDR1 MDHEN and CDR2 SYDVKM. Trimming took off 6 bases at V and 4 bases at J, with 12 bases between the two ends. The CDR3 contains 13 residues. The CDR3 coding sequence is TGTGCCAGCAGGGGAGGGAGAGGCTATGGCTACACCTTC. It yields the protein CASRGGRGYGYTF.

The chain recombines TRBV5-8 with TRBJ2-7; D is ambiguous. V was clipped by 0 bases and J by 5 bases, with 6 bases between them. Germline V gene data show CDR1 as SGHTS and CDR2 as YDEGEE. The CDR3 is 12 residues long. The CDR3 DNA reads TGTGCCAGCAGCTTGGATCGTGACGAGCAGTACTTC. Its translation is CASSLDRDEQYF.

The CDR3 here is CASSPGDREGEAFF. The CDR3 bases are TGCGCCAGCAGCCCGGGGGACAGAGAGGGTGAAGCTTTCTTT. The chain recombines TRBV5-1 with TRBJ1-1; 7 bases map to TRBD1. V trimming: 4 bases; J trimming: 7 bases; junction bases outside the gene matches: 10. The CDR3 is made up of 14 amino acids. From germline, CDR1 is SGHRS and CDR2 YFSETQ.

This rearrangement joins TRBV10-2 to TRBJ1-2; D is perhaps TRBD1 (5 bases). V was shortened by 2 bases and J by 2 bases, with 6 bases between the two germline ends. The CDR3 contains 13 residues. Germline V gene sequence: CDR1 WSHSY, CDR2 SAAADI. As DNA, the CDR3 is TGCGCCAGCAGTGAGCAGGGCAACTATGGCTACACCTTC. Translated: CASSEQGNYGYTF.

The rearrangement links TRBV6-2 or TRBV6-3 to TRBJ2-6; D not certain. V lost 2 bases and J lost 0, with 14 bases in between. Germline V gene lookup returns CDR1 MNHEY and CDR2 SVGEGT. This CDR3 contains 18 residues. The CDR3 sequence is CASSYQAVRSSGANVLTF. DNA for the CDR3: TGTGCCAGCAGTTACCAGGCCGTGAGAAGCTCTGGGGCCAACGTCCTGACTTTC.

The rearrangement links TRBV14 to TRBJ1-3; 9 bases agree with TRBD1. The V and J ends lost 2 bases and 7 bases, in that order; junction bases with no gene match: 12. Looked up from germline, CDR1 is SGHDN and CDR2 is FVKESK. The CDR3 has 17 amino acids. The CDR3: CASSQKREGQGWNTIYF. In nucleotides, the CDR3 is TGTGCCAGCAGCCAAAAAAGGGAGGGACAGGGATGGAACACCATATATTTT. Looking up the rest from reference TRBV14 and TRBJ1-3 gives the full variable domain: EAGVTQFPSHSVIEKGQTVTLRCDPISGHDNLYWYRRVMGKEIKFLLHFVKESKQDESGMPNNRFLAERTGGTYSTLKVQPAELEDSGVYFCASSQKREGQGWNTIYFGEGSWLTVV.

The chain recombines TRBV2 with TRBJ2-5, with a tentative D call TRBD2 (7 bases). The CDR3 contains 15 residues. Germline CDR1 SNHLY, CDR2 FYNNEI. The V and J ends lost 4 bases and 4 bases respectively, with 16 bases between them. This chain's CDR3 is CASSAQARGRETQYF. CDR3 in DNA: TGTGCCAGCAGTGCGCAAGCGCGGGGGCGAGAGACCCAGTACTTC.

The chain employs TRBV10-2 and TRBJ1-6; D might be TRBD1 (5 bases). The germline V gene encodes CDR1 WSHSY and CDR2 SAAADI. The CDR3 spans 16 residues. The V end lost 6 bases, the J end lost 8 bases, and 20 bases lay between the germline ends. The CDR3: CASSLVQVGVDSPLHF. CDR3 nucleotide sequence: TGCGCCAGCAGCTTGGTACAGGTAGGGGTGGATTCACCCCTCCACTTT.